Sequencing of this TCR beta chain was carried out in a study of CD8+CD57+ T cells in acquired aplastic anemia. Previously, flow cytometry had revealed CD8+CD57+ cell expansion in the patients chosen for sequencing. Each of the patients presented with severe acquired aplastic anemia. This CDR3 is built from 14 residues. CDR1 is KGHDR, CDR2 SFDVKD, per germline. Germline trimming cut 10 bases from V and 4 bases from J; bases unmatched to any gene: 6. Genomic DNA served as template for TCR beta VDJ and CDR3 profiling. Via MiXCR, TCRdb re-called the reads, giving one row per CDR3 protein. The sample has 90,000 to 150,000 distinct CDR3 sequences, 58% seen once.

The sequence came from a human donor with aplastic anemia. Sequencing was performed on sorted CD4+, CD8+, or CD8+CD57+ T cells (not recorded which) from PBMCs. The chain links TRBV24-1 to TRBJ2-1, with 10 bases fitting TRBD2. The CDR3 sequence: CATEAGGGYNEQFF. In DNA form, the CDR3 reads TGTGCCACTGAAGCGGGGGGGGGTTACAATGAGCAGTTCTTC.